A single sample gave rise to the 14 T cell receptor beta chains below, sequenced in a study of blood T cell repertoires in COVID-19. The table came from immunoSEQ multiplex PCR; TCRdb's copy has only in-frame clones and leaves some out. In the table there are around 100,000 clones, about 90% of which are singletons. The source material was peripheral blood. These receptors all stem from an older woman with acute or convalescent COVID-19.

The chain links TRBV28 to TRBJ1-4; no reliable D call. Germline lookup yields CDR1 MDHEN and CDR2 SYDVKM. The V end was cut by 8 bases, the J end by 5 bases, with 12 bases between. The CDR3 contains 13 residues. The CDR3 protein is CASSPPANEKLFF. The CDR3 DNA is TGTGCCAGCTCCCCCCCCGCGAATGAAAAACTGTTTTTT.

This clone was detected only once. This sequence joins TRBV28 and TRBJ2-1; the D gene is possibly TRBD2 (6 bases). Germline V gives CDR1 MDHEN, CDR2 SYDVKM. CDR3 length: 13 residues. Trimming removed 6 bases from V and 4 bases from J, with 10 bases in between. DNA of the CDR3: TGTGCCAGCAGGGCGGGATTTTACAATGAGCAGTTCTTC. Protein: CASRAGFYNEQFF.

The chain is built from TRBV5-5 and TRBJ2-2; D gene uncertain. Trimming shortened V by 1 base and J by 1 base, and 5 bases separated the two germline ends. The CDR3 covers 14 residues. The germline V gene has CDR1 SGHKS and CDR2 YYEKEE (reference sequence). The CDR3 loop reads CASSLRGNTGELFF. The CDR3 DNA is TGTGCCAGCAGCTTGCGCGGGAACACCGGGGAGCTGTTTTTT.

This clone was counted once. The V gene is TRBV7-8, the J gene TRBJ2-1; TRBD2 aligns across 7 bases. Germline loops: CDR1 SGHVS, CDR2 FQNEAQ. The V gene end was trimmed by 1 base and the J gene end by 2 bases; junction bases not matched to a gene: 2. The CDR3 is made up of 15 amino acids. The CDR3 coding sequence is TGTGCCAGCAGCTTAGGTGGGAGGGCCTACAATGAGCAGTTCTTC. Its protein is CASSLGGRAYNEQFF.

The chain employs TRBV30 and TRBJ2-7, with a possible D match to TRBD1 (6 bases). Trimming took off 3 bases at V and 6 bases at J, with 9 bases between the two ends. Looked up from germline, CDR1 is GTSNPN and CDR2 is SVGIG (reference sequence). This CDR3 is 11 amino acids long. The DNA of the CDR3 is TGTGCCTGGAGAACAGGGTCCGAGCAGTACTTC. Protein product: CAWRTGSEQYF. The whole variable domain, filled in from reference TRBV30 and TRBJ2-7, reads SQTIHQWPATLVQPVGSPLSLECTVEGTSNPNLYWYRQAAGRGLQLLFYSVGIGQISSEVPQNLSASRPQDRQFILSSKKLLLSDSGFYLCAWRTGSEQYFGPGTRLTVT.

The V gene is TRBV30, the J gene TRBJ1-3; the D gene is possibly TRBD1 (5 bases). There are 14 residues in the CDR3. The germline gives CDR1 GTSNPN, CDR2 SVGIG (reference sequence). Trimming removed 0 bases from V and 4 bases from J, with 10 bases in between. The CDR3 nucleotides read TGTGCCTGGAGTGTCGGGGGGTGGGGAAACACCATATATTTT. Translating it yields CAWSVGGWGNTIYF.

The chain has TRBV7-3 and TRBJ1-1, with D unclear. This CDR3 is 13 amino acids long. The germline V gene encodes CDR1 SGHTA and CDR2 FQGTGA. Trimming took 2 bases from V and 4 from J, leaving 8 bases between them. The CDR3 nucleotides read TGTGCCAGCAGCTTACTGACGGGCACTGAAGCTTTCTTT. Protein product: CASSLLTGTEAFF.

The chain uses TRBV10-3 and TRBJ1-6, with D maybe TRBD1 (5 bases). The CDR3 runs to 14 residues. Germline loops: CDR1 ENHRY, CDR2 SYGVKD. With 6 bases removed from V and 5 bases from J, the gap between germline ends came to 11 bases. The CDR3 DNA sequence: TGTGCCATCAGGGCGGGACGGGATAATTCACCCCTCCACTTT. Amino acids: CAIRAGRDNSPLHF.

This sequence joins TRBV28 and TRBJ1-5, with TRBD1 matching 7 bases. The CDR3 is 15 amino acids. Trimming took 5 bases from V and 4 from J; bases not matched to a gene: 8. Germline V gives CDR1 MDHEN, CDR2 SYDVKM. CDR3 coding DNA: TGTGCCAGCAGTCCATGGACAGGCCTAAATCAGCCCCAGCATTTT. The encoded protein is CASSPWTGLNQPQHF.

CDR3 amino acids: CATSDMLAGGIDTQYF. CDR3 bases: TGTGCCACCAGTGACATGCTAGCGGGAGGTATAGATACGCAGTATTTT. This chain links TRBV24-1 with TRBJ2-3; 11 positions match TRBD2. Losses at the gene ends were 4 bases for V and 5 bases for J; bases not matched to a gene: 7. CDR1 is KGHDR, CDR2 SFDVKD, per germline. The CDR3 runs to 16 residues.

Only a few counts were recorded for this clone. The rearrangement uses TRBV12-3 or TRBV12-4 and TRBJ1-2; D gene uncertain. This CDR3 region has 12 residues. The V end was cut by 7 bases, the J end by 5 bases, with 11 bases between. CDR3 in amino acids: CASIHDLYGYTF. In DNA form, the CDR3 reads TGTGCCAGCATCCATGACTTGTATGGCTACACCTTC.

V is TRBV11-2 and J is TRBJ2-7; 10 bases map to TRBD2. Per germline, CDR1 SGHAT and CDR2 FQNNGV. With 1 base clipped from V and 6 bases from J, the junction kept 6 bases outside the gene matches. The CDR3 runs 15 residues. The CDR3 DNA follows: TGTGCCAGCAGCTTAGTGATAGCGGGGGGCGGCGAGCAGTACTTC. This encodes CASSLVIAGGGEQYF.

This chain joins TRBV7-2 and TRBJ2-1; 9 bases are shared with TRBD2. J was trimmed by 4 bases and V by 1 base; bases with no gene match: 5. Germline V gene data show CDR1 as SGHTA and CDR2 as FQGNSA. The CDR3 sequence is 16 residues long. DNA of the CDR3: TGTGCCAGCAGCTTAGTCCCTAGCGGGATTTACAATGAGCAGTTCTTC. Its translation: CASSLVPSGIYNEQFF.

The chain links TRBV6-1 to TRBJ1-3; D gene uncertain. V was pared by 4 bases and J by 0 bases, with 13 bases between. CDR3 length: 16 amino acids. Germline CDR1 is MNHNS and CDR2 is SASEGT. The CDR3 DNA follows: TGTGCCAGCAGTGTGAGTACCCGCGTCTCTGGAAACACCATATATTTT. Its protein is CASSVSTRVSGNTIYF.